The T cell receptor (beta chain) described here comes from a study of cytomegalovirus exposure and HLA in healthy donors. Background on the study: HLA-typed donors were the source of about 81 million unique TCRs held in an early data release.

Germline V gene sequence: CDR1 SGHDT, CDR2 YYEEEE. This CDR3 has 14 amino acids. V lost 4 bases and J 1 base, leaving 12 bases between the germline ends. Study findings and constraints: An analysis that was carried out later associated 15,000 to 20,000 TCR beta sequences with HLA alleles at 0.05 false discovery rate. In a later analysis, TCR association rates varied by HLA locus: DRB1 most, HLA-C fewest.

The PCR had 60 Vbeta and 13 Jbeta primers. Method: immunoSEQ multiplex PCR; TCRdb's copy keeps in-frame clones and lacks some. Of roughly 100,000 clones listed, 76% are singletons. Regarding this clone: The antigen is undetermined.

The chain is built from TRBV5-6 and TRBJ2-7; possibly TRBD2 for D (5 bases). The source of this sequence is a man aged 40-55 years in good health and CMV-seropositive. Sequences were obtained from PBMCs. The CDR3 is CASSDAGISYEQYF. In DNA form, the CDR3 reads TGTGCCAGCAGCGACGCCGGGATATCCTACGAGCAGTACTTC.